These T cell receptor beta chains were read from a single sample in a study of lymphopenia after photon versus proton radiotherapy. TCRdb's table, derived via immunoSEQ multiplex PCR, lists solely in-frame clones and lacks some. Among more than 20,000 clones, 85% were seen once, and the ten largest hold roughly 5.2%. The starting material was peripheral blood, obtained from a patient treated with photon-based radiotherapy. These receptors were collected from a young man with gastric cancer. Both conserved end residues are part of each CDR3.

v_call,j_call,cdr3_aa
TRBV6-6,TRBJ2-3,CASTRTSATDTQYF
TRBV6-5,TRBJ2-7,CASSDVTPYEQYF
TRBV27,TRBJ2-2,CASSRAGSSNTGELFF
TRBV25-1,TRBJ2-2,CASSEGWAGTGELFF
TRBV19,TRBJ2-6,CASRYGRGPFSGANVLTF
TRBV6-1,TRBJ1-2,CASSEGDSYGYTF
TRBV28,TRBJ1-4,CATDRGGSTNEKLFF
TRBV19,TRBJ2-1,CASSIRLATYNEQFF
TRBV7-9,TRBJ1-2,CASSRGQITYYGYTF
TRBV11-3,TRBJ2-3,CASSLMPTSGTADTQYF
TRBV7-3,TRBJ2-3,CASSSGTSFTDTQYF
TRBV10-1,TRBJ2-3,CASSESPPGGGTDTQYF
TRBV5-4,TRBJ1-1,CASSFNMNTEAFF
TRBV18,TRBJ2-5,CASSPSPTETQYF
TRBV5-1,TRBJ1-4,CASSPGQGFLLFF
TRBV6-6,TRBJ2-3,CAVRRTDTDTQYF
TRBV5-5,TRBJ2-7,CASSFPPGGEQYF
TRBV7-2,TRBJ1-1,CASSLYSRTANTEAFF
TRBV25-1,TRBJ1-1,CASSEQGGNTEAFF
TRBV2,TRBJ2-1,CASSEALSGRALFF
TRBV25-1,TRBJ2-7,CASSEWGLDRLYDYEQYF
TRBV6-5,TRBJ2-7,CASSYSIGFYEQYF
TRBV11-2,TRBJ1-1,CASSPRTGTGTGRTEAFF
TRBV6-5,TRBJ1-2,CASRRAGATGYTF
TRBV7-8,TRBJ1-5,CASSLARENQPQHF
TRBV19,TRBJ2-2,CASKELTGSTGELFF
TRBV29-1,TRBJ1-2,CSVESQGLEGYTF
TRBV7-9,TRBJ2-5,CASSLEELAGGETQYF
TRBV9,TRBJ1-4,CASSGIGGPLEKLFF
TRBV11-2,TRBJ2-5,CASRRTAQETQYF
TRBV7-6,TRBJ2-3,CASSLESQGAFYSTDTQYF
TRBV7-9,TRBJ2-2,CASRSGQANTGELFF
TRBV5-4,TRBJ1-2,CASSFGGQDYGYTF
TRBV2,TRBJ2-1,CASSERVNEQFF
TRBV19,TRBJ2-1,CASSISASATYNEQFF
TRBV7-3,TRBJ2-1,CASSSPGEYNEQFF
TRBV7-9,TRBJ1-5,CASSFGGNQPQHF
TRBV11-2,TRBJ2-3,CASTLSGTLADTQYF
TRBV29-1,TRBJ1-2,CSVVGGTNYGYTF
TRBV28,TRBJ1-1,CASSFGRGTEAFF